The rows below give T cell receptor beta chains drawn from one sample of a study of blood T cell repertoires in COVID-19. The method was immunoSEQ multiplex PCR; TCRdb's version includes in-frame clones alone and lacks a portion of them. The sample yields about 130,000 clones, nearly 85% seen once. Material: peripheral blood. Every receptor here comes from a human donor in a cohort sampled during active COVID-19. Each CDR3 is given with its conserved first and last residue. Each record gives: D gene, clone size, J gene, CDR3 length, V gene, CDR3 DNA, CDR3 protein. A D gene is named only where the DNA matches it firmly. Not every row has a clone size; where given, it reads once, few, many or a size class.

- - TRBJ2-5 12 TRBV11-2 TGTGCCAGCAGCTTAGTCCGAGAGACCCAGTACTTC CASSLVRETQYF
- - TRBJ1-2 13 TRBV19 TGTGCCAGTAGTAGACAGACTAACTATGGCTACACCTTC CASSRQTNYGYTF
TRBD1 - TRBJ1-2 14 TRBV2 TGTGCCAGCAGGCGGCAGGGGGCGGGCTATGGCTACACCTTC CASRRQGAGYGYTF
TRBD1 once TRBJ2-5 14 TRBV6-6 TGTGCCAGCACCGAAGACAGGGTTGATGAGACCCAGTACTTC CASTEDRVDETQYF
- - TRBJ1-2 13 TRBV29-1 TGCAGCGTGATCCGGGAGGTAGAAGGTGGCTACACCTTC CSVIREVEGGYTF
- - TRBJ1-5 15 TRBV6-1 TGTGCCAGCAGTGAAGCCAGTTATAGCAATCAGCCCCAGCATTTT CASSEASYSNQPQHF
- - TRBJ2-2 12 TRBV6-2/TRBV6-3 TGTGCCAGCAGTCGTTCCACCGGGGAGCTGTTTTTT CASSRSTGELFF
- once TRBJ2-5 14 TRBV6-6 TGTGCCAGCACCAAGAACTCAGGTCAAGAGACCCAGTACTTC CASTKNSGQETQYF
TRBD2 - TRBJ2-3 16 TRBV5-6 TGTGCCAGCAGCCGATGGACTAGCGGGATCACAGATACGCAGTATTTT CASSRWTSGITDTQYF
TRBD1 - TRBJ1-1 15 TRBV7-3 TGTGCCAGCAGCTTAGACGGACAGGGGGCGTCTGAAGCTTTCTTT CASSLDGQGASEAFF
- - TRBJ1-2 12 TRBV7-8 TGTGCCAGCAGCCGTGGGAGTGGTGGCTACACCTTC CASSRGSGGYTF
- - TRBJ1-5 15 TRBV7-2 TGTGCCAGCAGCGCCCCCGGGAACCTTAATCAGCCCCAGCATTTT CASSAPGNLNQPQHF
TRBD2 - TRBJ2-3 16 TRBV5-1 TGCGCCAGCAGCTGGCGGCGGGGGGCCCCGACAGATACGCAGTATTTT CASSWRRGAPTDTQYF
- - TRBJ1-4 13 TRBV7-3 TGTGCCAGCAGCAAGGGGTCTAATGAAAAACTGTTTTTT CASSKGSNEKLFF
TRBD1 - TRBJ2-1 15 TRBV24-1 TGTGCCACCAGTGACTCCGGGACAGGGGGTTATGAGCAGTTCTTC CATSDSGTGGYEQFF
TRBD1 few TRBJ1-5 14 TRBV15 TGTGCCACCGGGACAGGGGAAAACAATCAGCCCCAGCATTTT CATGTGENNQPQHF
- - TRBJ1-1 15 TRBV18 TGTGCCAGCTCACCTATTTCGGTCTCGAACACTGAAGCTTTCTTT CASSPISVSNTEAFF
TRBD1 - TRBJ2-3 17 TRBV18 TGTGCCAGCTCACCCAATCCGACAGGGGCAAGCACAGATACGCAGTATTTT CASSPNPTGASTDTQYF
- - TRBJ1-3 15 TRBV5-1 TGCGCCAGCTCCGAAGAGGGTTTCTCTGGAAACACCATATATTTT CASSEEGFSGNTIYF
TRBD1 - TRBJ1-2 13 TRBV10-3 TGTGCCATCAGCCTTGGGACAGAGGGCGGCTACACCTTC CAISLGTEGGYTF
TRBD2 - TRBJ2-2 12 TRBV19 TGTGCGGCGGTCGGGAGGACCGGGGAGCTGTTTTTT CAAVGRTGELFF
- - TRBJ1-3 15 TRBV18 TGTGCCAGCTCTGTGGGCGATCCCTCTGGAAACACCATATATTTT CASSVGDPSGNTIYF
TRBD1 once TRBJ2-7 15 TRBV18 TGTGCCAGCTCACAACCGGGACAGGGGCACTACGAGCAGTACTTC CASSQPGQGHYEQYF
TRBD1 - TRBJ1-6 15 TRBV25-1 TGTGCCAGCAGTGAAGCCGGGACAGGAGCCTCACCCCTCCACTTT CASSEAGTGASPLHF